This is a list of T cell receptor beta chains from one sample in a study of blood T cell repertoires in COVID-19. Profiled with immunoSEQ multiplex PCR; TCRdb holds only in-frame clones, not every one. The sample holds over 65,000 clones, roughly 90% seen once. Sequencing was carried out using peripheral blood. Receptors originate from a human donor in a cohort sampled during active COVID-19. Both conserved end residues are part of each CDR3. The D gene is left open where the match is weak. A row's size may be missing; if present it is once, few, many or a size class.

D: .; size: .; V: TRBV4-3; J: TRBJ1-3; DNA: TGCGCCAGCAGCCAAGTTTATTCAGGGGCTGGAAACACCATATATTTT; CDR3: CASSQVYSGAGNTIYF
D: TRBD2; size: .; V: TRBV27; J: TRBJ2-3; DNA: TGTGCCAGCAGACCCGGGACTAGCGCCAGTAGCACAGATACGCAGTATTTT; CDR3: CASRPGTSASSTDTQYF
D: TRBD2; size: .; V: TRBV27; J: TRBJ2-3; DNA: TGTGCCAGCAGTTTATTCGCGGGAGTACGAACAGATACGCAGTATTTT; CDR3: CASSLFAGVRTDTQYF
D: .; size: .; V: TRBV11-2; J: TRBJ2-7; DNA: TGTGCCAGCAGCTTCCAGCGTGCAGCCTACGAGCAGTACTTC; CDR3: CASSFQRAAYEQYF
D: .; size: .; V: TRBV11-2; J: TRBJ2-4; DNA: TGTGCCAGTTCTAGGGGGGGTCTTAAGGATAGCAAAAACATTCAGTACTTC; CDR3: CASSRGGLKDSKNIQYF
D: .; size: many; V: TRBV7-9; J: TRBJ1-1; DNA: TGTGCCAGCTCTCCCACAGCACCAGACACTGAAGCTTTCTTT; CDR3: CASSPTAPDTEAFF
D: TRBD2; size: .; V: TRBV7-2; J: TRBJ2-5; DNA: TGTGCCAGCAGCGGGGACTACGGGGAGACCCAGTACTTC; CDR3: CASSGDYGETQYF
D: TRBD1; size: .; V: TRBV5-1; J: TRBJ2-3; DNA: TGCGCCAGCAGCTGGGACAGGGGGGACACAGATACGCAGTATTTT; CDR3: CASSWDRGDTDTQYF
D: .; size: .; V: TRBV7-9; J: TRBJ2-1; DNA: TGTGCCAGCACCCCTACCGAACAGCGGAGCTCCTACAATGAGCAGTTCTTC; CDR3: CASTPTEQRSSYNEQFF
D: .; size: .; V: TRBV28; J: TRBJ2-3; DNA: TGTGCCAGCAGTTCCCAGGGGTTAAGTGGCACAGATACGCAGTATTTT; CDR3: CASSSQGLSGTDTQYF
D: TRBD2; size: .; V: TRBV3-1/TRBV3-2; J: TRBJ2-5; DNA: TGTGCCAGCAGCCAGGGTTTAGCGGGACAAGAGACCCAGTACTTC; CDR3: CASSQGLAGQETQYF
D: .; size: many; V: TRBV28; J: TRBJ2-7; DNA: TGTGCCAGCAGTCCTCTGGTGAGGGAGCAGTACTTC; CDR3: CASSPLVREQYF
D: TRBD2; size: once; V: TRBV10-2; J: TRBJ2-1; DNA: TGCGCCAGCAGTCTACGGGAGGGCCATTCGGATGAGCAGTTCTTC; CDR3: CASSLREGHSDEQFF
D: TRBD2; size: .; V: TRBV7-9; J: TRBJ2-7; DNA: TGTGCCAGCAGCCCGGGGGGGGCCTACGAGCAGTACTTC; CDR3: CASSPGGAYEQYF
D: TRBD2; size: .; V: TRBV24-1; J: TRBJ2-1; DNA: TGTGCCACCAGTGATCCGGGACTAGCGGGTGGGAGCTCCTACAATGAGCAGTTCTTC; CDR3: CATSDPGLAGGSSYNEQFF
D: .; size: .; V: TRBV28; J: TRBJ1-6; DNA: TGTGCCAGCAGTCCAACCCAGGGCTCCTATAATTCACCCCTCCACTTT; CDR3: CASSPTQGSYNSPLHF
D: .; size: .; V: TRBV7-8; J: TRBJ2-7; DNA: TGTGCCAGCAGGGCACAGGGGGGGGTGAACTACGAGCAGTACTTC; CDR3: CASRAQGGVNYEQYF
D: .; size: once; V: TRBV6-5; J: TRBJ1-4; DNA: TGTGCCAGCAGTTACTACGAGGCAACTAATGAAAAACTGTTTTTT; CDR3: CASSYYEATNEKLFF
D: TRBD2; size: .; V: TRBV6-5; J: TRBJ2-1; DNA: TGTGCCAGCAGTCCGGGACTAGCGGGAGTTTATGAGCAGTTCTTC; CDR3: CASSPGLAGVYEQFF
D: TRBD1; size: .; V: TRBV7-2; J: TRBJ1-2; DNA: TGTGCCAGCAGCTTAGCGGGACAGGGGTCGTATGGCTACACCTTC; CDR3: CASSLAGQGSYGYTF
D: TRBD2; size: .; V: TRBV27; J: TRBJ2-3; DNA: TGTGCCAGCAGTTTATTATCCCCTCTGGGTTGGGGCGGGAGGGCCGGAGATACGCAGTATTTT; CDR3: CASSLLSPLGWGGRAGDTQYF
D: .; size: .; V: TRBV13; J: TRBJ1-1; DNA: TGTGCCAGCAGCTTCCTCACGCAACAGGGAGGGACTGAAGCTTTCTTT; CDR3: CASSFLTQQGGTEAFF
D: .; size: .; V: TRBV30; J: TRBJ2-2; DNA: TGTGCCTGGGGAACAGGCTCACCCGGTCGTCGGGAGCTGTTTTTT; CDR3: CAWGTGSPGRRELFF
D: TRBD2; size: once; V: TRBV9; J: TRBJ2-3; DNA: TGTGCCAGCAGCCTTACTAGCGGTAGCACAGATACGCAGTATTTT; CDR3: CASSLTSGSTDTQYF
D: TRBD1; size: .; V: TRBV18; J: TRBJ1-2; DNA: TGTGCCAGCTCACTATTCCAGACAGGGGACTATGGCTACACCTTC; CDR3: CASSLFQTGDYGYTF
D: .; size: .; V: TRBV27; J: TRBJ2-7; DNA: TGTGCCAGCAGCTTGGCGGCGGCGGGGTCCCCCGAGCAGTACTTC; CDR3: CASSLAAAGSPEQYF
D: .; size: once; V: TRBV27; J: TRBJ1-5; DNA: TGTGCCAGCAGTTTATTACAGGCTGACCAGCCCCAGCATTTT; CDR3: CASSLLQADQPQHF
D: .; size: .; V: TRBV7-2; J: TRBJ2-7; DNA: TGTGCCAGCAGCTCTTACTCCCGGGAGCAGTACTTC; CDR3: CASSSYSREQYF
D: .; size: .; V: TRBV30; J: TRBJ2-7; DNA: TGTGCCTGGAGCTTGGGGCAGTTCTACGAGCAGTACTTC; CDR3: CAWSLGQFYEQYF
D: .; size: .; V: TRBV7-6; J: TRBJ2-2; DNA: TGTGCCAGCAGCTTTAGCGGAGCGAACACCGGGGAGCTGTTTTTT; CDR3: CASSFSGANTGELFF
D: TRBD2; size: .; V: TRBV7-2; J: TRBJ2-1; DNA: TGTGCCAGCAGGTTACTAGCGGGAGTGTACAATGAGCAGTTCTTC; CDR3: CASRLLAGVYNEQFF
D: TRBD1; size: once; V: TRBV27; J: TRBJ1-6; DNA: TGTGCCACGACGCTCCGGGACAGGTTGACCCTTTCTGTAGGGACGCCCCCCTCCTCGCCCCTCCACTTT; CDR3: CATTLRDRLTLSVGTPPSSPLHF
D: .; size: .; V: TRBV11-1; J: TRBJ2-1; DNA: TGTGCCAGCAGCTTGTACGGCCAGGTCAACAATGAGCAGTTCTTC; CDR3: CASSLYGQVNNEQFF
D: TRBD1; size: .; V: TRBV9; J: TRBJ2-7; DNA: TGTGCCAGCAGCGCACAGGGGGTGCCGACCTACGAGCAGTACTTC; CDR3: CASSAQGVPTYEQYF
D: TRBD2; size: .; V: TRBV10-3; J: TRBJ2-3; DNA: TGTGCCATCAGGGGCGGGACTAGCGGCACAGATACGCAGTATTTT; CDR3: CAIRGGTSGTDTQYF
D: TRBD2; size: .; V: TRBV28; J: TRBJ2-1; DNA: TGTGCCAGCAACTTACCGCTAGCGGGAGGACTCCGTGAGCAGTTCTTC; CDR3: CASNLPLAGGLREQFF
D: TRBD1; size: .; V: TRBV19; J: TRBJ2-1; DNA: TGTGCCAGTAGTATGACTGGGCAGGGGGTTTACAATGAGCAGTTCTTC; CDR3: CASSMTGQGVYNEQFF
D: TRBD2; size: .; V: TRBV7-8; J: TRBJ2-5; DNA: TGTGCCAGCAGCGCCCGACTAGCGAGGCAAGAGACCCAGTACTTC; CDR3: CASSARLARQETQYF
D: .; size: once; V: TRBV7-8; J: TRBJ1-5; DNA: TGTGCCAGCAGCCCATCCAACAGGGACCAGCCCCAGCATTTT; CDR3: CASSPSNRDQPQHF
D: .; size: few; V: TRBV24-1; J: TRBJ1-5; DNA: TGTGCCACCAGTGGGGGAGATCGCAATCAGCCCCAGCATTTT; CDR3: CATSGGDRNQPQHF
D: .; size: .; V: TRBV6-6; J: TRBJ2-7; DNA: TGTGCCAGCAGTTACTCAAGGCAGGCCAGCTACGAGCAGTACTTC; CDR3: CASSYSRQASYEQYF
D: TRBD2; size: .; V: TRBV7-9; J: TRBJ2-1; DNA: TGTGCCAGCAGCTTACCCCGAGCGGGAGGATTAAGTGAGCAGTTCTTC; CDR3: CASSLPRAGGLSEQFF
D: .; size: .; V: TRBV28; J: TRBJ2-7; DNA: TGTGCCAGCAGTTCCTGGACAAGGAGCGACGAGCAGTACTTC; CDR3: CASSSWTRSDEQYF
D: .; size: few; V: TRBV27; J: TRBJ1-6; DNA: TGTGCCAGCTCTAGGGGGGGTTCACCCCTCCACTTT; CDR3: CASSRGGSPLHF
D: TRBD2; size: .; V: TRBV19; J: TRBJ2-1; DNA: TGTGCCAGTAGTAGGGAGGGACTAGCGGGGTTCAATGAGCAGTTCTTC; CDR3: CASSREGLAGFNEQFF
D: .; size: .; V: TRBV30; J: TRBJ2-7; DNA: TGTGCCTGGAGGGGGACACCTCTGACCTACGAGCAGTACTTC; CDR3: CAWRGTPLTYEQYF
D: .; size: .; V: TRBV7-9; J: TRBJ1-1; DNA: TGTGCCAGCAGCCGTGAAACCCGGACTGAAGCTTTCTTT; CDR3: CASSRETRTEAFF
D: TRBD2; size: .; V: TRBV19; J: TRBJ2-3; DNA: TGTGCCAGTAGTATGACTAGCGGGAGCCCAGATACGCAGTATTTT; CDR3: CASSMTSGSPDTQYF
D: .; size: .; V: TRBV12-3/TRBV12-4; J: TRBJ1-2; DNA: TGTGCCAGCAGGCGACAGGAGACGAACGGCTACACCTTC; CDR3: CASRRQETNGYTF
D: TRBD1; size: .; V: TRBV19; J: TRBJ1-4; DNA: TGTGCCAGTAGTGCTCTCCGACAGGGTGACGAAAAACTGTTTTTT; CDR3: CASSALRQGDEKLFF
D: .; size: .; V: TRBV7-2; J: TRBJ2-2; DNA: TGTGCCAGCAGCTTAGTAACGGGAACCGGGGAGCTGTTTTTT; CDR3: CASSLVTGTGELFF
D: .; size: .; V: TRBV10-3; J: TRBJ1-3; DNA: TGTGCCATCAGTGTTGGCGGAGCTGGAAACACCATATATTTT; CDR3: CAISVGGAGNTIYF
D: .; size: .; V: TRBV2; J: TRBJ2-5; DNA: TGTGCCAGCAGAGGGCCAACGGGGGCCCAGTACTTC; CDR3: CASRGPTGAQYF
D: TRBD2; size: .; V: TRBV11-3; J: TRBJ2-3; DNA: TGTGCCAGCAGCTTAGGGACTAGCGGGAGGACAGATACGCAGTATTTT; CDR3: CASSLGTSGRTDTQYF